The sequence of this TCR beta chain was determined in a study of response to subunit inactivated influenza vaccine. TCRdb called the RT-PCR reads again in MiXCR, with one record for every CDR3 protein. Among 540,000 or so distinct CDR3 sequences, over 10% were seen once, and the ten largest hold around 13%. From germline, CDR1 is SQVTM and CDR2 ANQGSEA. Trimming took 4 bases from V and 2 from J, leaving 7 bases between them. The CDR3 contains 12 residues. This clonotype showed up many times. This chain links TRBV29-1 with TRBJ2-3, with D unresolved. The origin of this receptor is a man aged 50 to 60 who received an inactivated influenza vaccine. The sample in question was PBMCs from blood, obtained about 6 weeks after vaccination. CDR3: CSVGHYTDTQYF. As DNA, the CDR3 is TGCAGCGTTGGACACTACACAGATACGCAGTATTTT.